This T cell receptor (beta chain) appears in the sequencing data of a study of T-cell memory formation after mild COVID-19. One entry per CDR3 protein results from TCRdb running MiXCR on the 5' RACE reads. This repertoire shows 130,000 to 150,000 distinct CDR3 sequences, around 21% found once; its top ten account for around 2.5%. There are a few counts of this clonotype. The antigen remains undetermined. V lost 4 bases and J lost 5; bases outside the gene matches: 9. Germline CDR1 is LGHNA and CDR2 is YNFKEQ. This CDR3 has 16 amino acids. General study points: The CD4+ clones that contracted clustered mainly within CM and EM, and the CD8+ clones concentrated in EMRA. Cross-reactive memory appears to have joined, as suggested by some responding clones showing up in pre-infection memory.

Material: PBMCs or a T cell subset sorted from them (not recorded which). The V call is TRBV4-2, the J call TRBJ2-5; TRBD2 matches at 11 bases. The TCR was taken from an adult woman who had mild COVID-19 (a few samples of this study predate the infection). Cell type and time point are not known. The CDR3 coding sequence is TGTGCCAGCAGCCGATTACTAGCGGGGGTTGGGGAGACCCAGTACTTC. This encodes CASSRLLAGVGETQYF.